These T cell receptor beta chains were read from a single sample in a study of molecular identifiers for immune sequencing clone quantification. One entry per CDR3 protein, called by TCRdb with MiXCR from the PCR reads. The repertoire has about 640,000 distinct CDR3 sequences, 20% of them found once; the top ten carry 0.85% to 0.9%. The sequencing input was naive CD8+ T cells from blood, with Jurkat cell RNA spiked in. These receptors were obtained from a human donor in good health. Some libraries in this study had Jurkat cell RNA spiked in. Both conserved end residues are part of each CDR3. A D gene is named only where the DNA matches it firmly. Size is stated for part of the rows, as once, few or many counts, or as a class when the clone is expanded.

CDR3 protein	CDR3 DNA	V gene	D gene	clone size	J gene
CASSDGFAATNEKLFF	TGTGCCAGCAGCGATGGATTTGCGGCAACTAATGAAAAACTGTTTTTT	TRBV7-9	-	many	TRBJ1-4
CASSQVRENTEAFF	TGTGCCAGCAGCCAAGTCAGGGAGAACACTGAAGCTTTCTTT	TRBV3-1	-	many	TRBJ1-1
CSARDLSGASSYEQYF	TGCAGTGCTAGAGACCTCAGCGGGGCTAGCTCCTACGAGCAGTACTTC	TRBV20-1	TRBD2	few	TRBJ2-7
CSVEFSTGETYEQYF	TGCAGCGTTGAGTTTAGTACAGGGGAAACCTACGAGCAGTACTTC	TRBV29-1	TRBD1	few	TRBJ2-7
CASSVGGAGRYEQYF	TGTGCCAGCAGCGTAGGGGGGGCTGGTCGGTACGAGCAGTACTTC	TRBV9	-	many	TRBJ2-7
CASSSTTGGTQETQYF	TGTGCCAGCAGCTCAACTACAGGGGGCACCCAAGAGACCCAGTACTTC	TRBV13	TRBD1	many	TRBJ2-5
CSARVSGTVTTYEQYF	TGCAGTGCTAGAGTTTCAGGAACGGTAACCACCTACGAGCAGTACTTC	TRBV20-1	-	many	TRBJ2-7
CANSQEVARLYEQYF	TGTGCCAACAGCCAAGAAGTCGCACGACTCTACGAGCAGTACTTC	TRBV3-1	-	-	TRBJ2-7
CASSFEGTEPYEQYF	TGTGCCAGCAGTTTCGAGGGGACAGAACCCTACGAGCAGTACTTC	TRBV5-4	TRBD1	many	TRBJ2-7
CASSVSGLRNEKLFF	TGTGCCAGCAGCGTCTCAGGCCTGCGGAATGAAAAACTGTTTTTT	TRBV9	-	many	TRBJ1-4